Below are 10 T cell receptor beta chains sequenced from a single sample in a study of blood T cell repertoires in COVID-19 (dated by TCRdb to the early 2020s). Libraries were made using the immunoSEQ multiplex PCR assay. Imported from immuneACCESS, the table was reduced by TCRdb to in-frame sequences with V and J called. These copies leave out some clones; in studies compared against another copy, an unresolved V gene accounts for under half, and the cause of the remainder is not known. Recorded for this sample are 40,000 to 50,000 clones; roughly nine tenths of them occurred a single time. In total, the top ten clones hold more than 5% of the sample. Material: peripheral blood. The receptors come from a human donor in a cohort sampled during active COVID-19.

The chain is built from TRBV5-1 and TRBJ2-1; D gene uncertain. Germline V gene lookup returns CDR1 SGHRS and CDR2 YFSETQ. V lost 0 bases, J lost 0 bases, and 7 bases lay in between. CDR3 length equals 15 residues. The CDR3 sequence: CASSLDGSSYNEQFF. The CDR3 coding sequence is TGCGCCAGCAGCTTGGATGGCAGCTCCTACAATGAGCAGTTCTTC.

CDR3 protein: CSAPDLRAQHF. The DNA for the CDR3 is TGCAGTGCCCCAGACCTCAGGGCCCAGCATTTT. The chain combines TRBV20-1 with TRBJ1-5; a weak D match, TRBD1 (5 bases). The CDR3 contains 11 residues. The V end lost 6 bases, the J end lost 11 bases, and 14 bases lay between the germline ends. Germline V gene lookup returns CDR1 DFQATT and CDR2 SNEGSKA (reference sequence).

This clone was detected only once. The chain is built from TRBV6-2 or TRBV6-3 and TRBJ1-6, with 8 bases aligning to TRBD1. This CDR3 is 16 amino acids long. Germline loops: CDR1 MNHEY, CDR2 SVGEGT. The ends lost 6 bases at V and 3 bases at J; junction bases unmatched: 7. In DNA, the CDR3 is TGTGCCAGCAGACCTACAGGGGGAAACTATAATTCACCCCTCCACTTT. The encoded protein is CASRPTGGNYNSPLHF.

This CDR3 reads CASSAGTRTDTQYF. The CDR3 DNA sequence: TGCGCCAGCAGCGCCGGGACACGCACAGATACGCAGTATTTT. The chain links TRBV5-1 to TRBJ2-3; possibly TRBD1 for D (6 bases). This CDR3 region has 14 residues. Trimming cost V 4 bases and J 1 base, with 10 bases left between them. CDR1 is SGHRS and CDR2 is YFSETQ in the germline V gene.

The rearrangement joins TRBV6-6 to TRBJ2-7; 8 bases map to TRBD1. Trimming removed 6 bases from V and 2 bases from J; junction bases left unmatched: 6. This CDR3 has 14 amino acids. Germline V lookup: CDR1 MNHNY, CDR2 SVGAGI (reference sequence). The CDR3 coding sequence is TGTGCCAGCAGCTCAGGACAGGGCCCCTACGAGCAGTACTTC. Its protein product is CASSSGQGPYEQYF.

V and J are TRBV2 and TRBJ2-3, with a tentative D call TRBD2 (5 bases). Between the trimmed V and J ends, which lost 5 bases and 13 bases, there was a span of 19 bases. CDR1 is SNHLY and CDR2 is FYNNEI in the germline V gene. This CDR3 is built from 13 residues. CDR3 loop: CASSNEVGVGKYF. The DNA of the CDR3 is TGTGCCAGCAGTAATGAGGTCGGGGTTGGAAAGTATTTT.

The V call is TRBV10-3, the J call TRBJ2-2; D ambiguous. V was cut by 6 bases and J by 7 bases, with 21 bases left in between. CDR3 length: 16 amino acids. CDR1 is ENHRY and CDR2 is SYGVKD in the germline V gene. The CDR3 reads CAISAGPRLAGGELFF. CDR3 coding DNA: TGTGCCATCAGCGCCGGCCCCCGATTAGCTGGCGGGGAGCTGTTTTTT.

This sequence joins TRBV5-6 and TRBJ1-2, with 8 bases matching TRBD1. The CDR3 contains 17 residues. Germline V gene sequence: CDR1 SGHDT, CDR2 YYEEEE. Trimming cost V 0 bases and J 1 base; bases outside gene matches: 8. CDR3 nucleotide sequence: TGTGCCAGCAGCTTGGGTGGACAGGGACGATATAACTATGGCTACACCTTC. It specifies CASSLGGQGRYNYGYTF.

The chain couples TRBV9 to TRBJ2-1; 7 bases line up with TRBD1. Germline V lookup: CDR1 SGDLS, CDR2 YYNGEE. There are 16 residues in the CDR3. With 0 bases clipped from V and 8 bases from J, the junction kept 11 bases outside the gene matches. The CDR3 DNA is TGTGCCAGCAGCGTAGGGAAGGGGGCGTCGATGGATGAGCAGTTCTTC. It translates to CASSVGKGASMDEQFF. The variable domain in full, with the rest retrieved from reference TRBV9 and TRBJ2-1, is DSGVTQTPKHLITATGQRVTLRCSPRSGDLSVYWYQQSLDQGLQFLIQYYNGEERAKGNILERFSAQQFPDLHSELNLSSLELGDSALYFCASSVGKGASMDEQFFGPGTRLTVL.

CDR3 amino acids: CASSYSRPGLSYEQYF. The DNA of the CDR3 is TGTGCCAGCAGTTACTCGAGGCCGGGTCTCTCCTACGAGCAGTACTTC. The chain has TRBV6-5 and TRBJ2-7; no reliable D call. From germline, CDR1 is MNHEY and CDR2 SVGAGI. The CDR3 has 16 residues. V shed 0 bases and J shed 0 bases, with 12 bases lying between them.